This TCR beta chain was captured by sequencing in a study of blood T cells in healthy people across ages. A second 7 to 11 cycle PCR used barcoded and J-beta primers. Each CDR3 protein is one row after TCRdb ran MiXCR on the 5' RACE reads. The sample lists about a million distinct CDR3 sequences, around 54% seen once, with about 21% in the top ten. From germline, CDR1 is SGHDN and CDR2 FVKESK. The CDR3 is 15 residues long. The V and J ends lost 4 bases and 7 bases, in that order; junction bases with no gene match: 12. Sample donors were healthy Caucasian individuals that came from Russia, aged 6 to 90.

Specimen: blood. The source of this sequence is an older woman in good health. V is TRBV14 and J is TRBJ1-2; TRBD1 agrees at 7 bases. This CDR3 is CASSRGTVFSRGYTF. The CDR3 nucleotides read TGTGCCAGCAGCCGAGGGACAGTCTTTTCTCGTGGCTACACCTTC.